The next 19 T cell receptor beta chains were all read from a single sample in a study of OX40 agonist ivuxolimab in advanced cancers. Clones were read by immunoSEQ multiplex PCR, and TCRdb kept only the in-frame ones, dropping some. The sample holds roughly 76,000 clones; 80% to 90% are singletons and the top ten take about 6%. Sequenced here: CD4+ or CD8+ T cells sorted from blood, sampled in a trial of the OX40 agonist ivuxolimab. The receptors come from an adult with an advanced solid tumor such as melanoma, head and neck, liver or kidney cancer.

The chain is built from TRBV7-2 and TRBJ2-2, with a tentative D call TRBD1 (5 bases). This CDR3 has 15 residues. Trimming took off 4 bases at V and 2 bases at J, with 11 bases between the two ends. Germline V CDR1 and CDR2: SGHTA, FQGNSA. CDR3 protein: CASSSTAINTGELFF. The CDR3 DNA sequence: TGTGCCAGCAGCTCGACAGCCATAAACACCGGGGAGCTGTTTTTT.

The rearrangement links TRBV13 to TRBJ2-1, with 8 positions matching TRBD1. The length of the CDR3 is 16 residues. Germline V CDR1 and CDR2: PRHDT, FYEKMQ (reference sequence). V was clipped by 2 bases and J by 2 bases; unmatched bases: 5. CDR3 in amino acids: CASSLQGAGTYNEQFF. The CDR3 nucleotides read TGTGCCAGCAGCTTACAGGGGGCTGGGACCTACAATGAGCAGTTCTTC.

The chain recombines TRBV7-2 with TRBJ2-1; D is unclear. Germline V gene lookup returns CDR1 SGHTA and CDR2 FQGNSA. V dropped 4 bases and J dropped 3 bases, with 10 bases sitting between them. CDR3 length: 14 amino acids. The CDR3 protein is CASSSKVDYNEQFF. DNA for the CDR3: TGTGCCAGCAGCTCGAAAGTAGACTACAATGAGCAGTTCTTC.

CDR3: CASSPWDGPLEQYF. In DNA, the CDR3 is TGTGCCAGTAGTCCCTGGGACGGACCATTAGAGCAGTACTTC. The chain is built from TRBV19 and TRBJ2-7; D is possibly TRBD1 or TRBD2 (5 bases each). V was trimmed by 5 bases and J by 7 bases, leaving 18 bases between them. The CDR3 sequence is 14 residues long. The germline V gene has CDR1 LNHDA and CDR2 SQIVND (reference sequence).

The V call is TRBV2, the J call TRBJ2-2; 9 bases are shared with TRBD1. The CDR3 spans 14 residues. Germline V gene data show CDR1 as SNHLY and CDR2 as FYNNEI. The V segment lost 6 bases and the J segment 2 bases; nucleotides outside the gene matches: 1. The CDR3: CASRGQGNTGELFF. CDR3 nucleotide sequence: TGTGCCAGCAGGGGACAGGGTAACACCGGGGAGCTGTTTTTT.

The V and J genes are TRBV7-2 and TRBJ2-2; 8 bases are shared with TRBD2. This CDR3 is built from 15 residues. The germline V gene encodes CDR1 SGHTA and CDR2 FQGNSA. The trim removed 7 bases at V and 1 base at J, leaving 5 bases unmatched. The CDR3 region is CASTNLAGNTGELFF. Written as DNA, the CDR3 is TGTGCCAGCACCAACCTAGCGGGGAACACCGGGGAGCTGTTTTTT. The full variable domain, its missing parts supplied by reference TRBV7-2 and TRBJ2-2, is GAGVSQSPSNKVTEKGKDVELRCDPISGHTALYWYRQSLGQGLEFLIYFQGNSAPDKSGLPSDRFSAERTGGSVSTLTIQRTQQEDSAVYLCASTNLAGNTGELFFGEGSRLTVL.

The rearrangement links TRBV5-1 to TRBJ2-3; 7 bases align to TRBD2. Germline V gene lookup returns CDR1 SGHRS and CDR2 YFSETQ. The CDR3 is 14 residues long. V trimming: 0 bases; J trimming: 6 bases; junction bases outside the gene matches: 4. CDR3 coding DNA: TGCGCCAGCAGCTTGGAACTAGCGCGGGATACGCAGTATTTT. Residues: CASSLELARDTQYF.

The chain has TRBV28 and TRBJ1-2, with D unresolved. This CDR3 has 10 amino acids. Deletions cut 8 bases from V and 2 bases from J, with 3 bases between. Germline V gene sequence: CDR1 MDHEN, CDR2 SYDVKM. For the CDR3, the DNA is TGTGCCAGCGCAAACTATGGCTACACCTTC. This codes for CASANYGYTF.

This clone occurred a few times. The rearrangement uses TRBV5-1 and TRBJ1-1; the D gene is possibly TRBD1 (5 bases). This CDR3 comprises 15 residues. From germline, CDR1 is SGHRS and CDR2 YFSETQ. Trimming cost V 0 bases and J 1 base, with 10 bases left between them. The CDR3 DNA follows: TGCGCCAGCAGCTTGGGGTTAGGGGCGAACACTGAAGCTTTCTTT. Its translation: CASSLGLGANTEAFF.

A word on this clone: Within the sample, other DNA sequences also encode this same CDR3. This chain links TRBV5-4 with TRBJ2-2, with 8 bases that match TRBD2. The ends lost 2 bases at V and 4 bases at J; junction bases unmatched: 4. Germline-derived CDR1 and CDR2 are SGHNT and YYREEE (reference sequence). The CDR3 contains 15 residues. The CDR3 protein is CASSLGGGRTGELFF. Written as DNA, the CDR3 is TGTGCCAGCAGCTTAGGCGGGGGGCGCACCGGGGAGCTGTTTTTT.

The genes are TRBV7-9 and TRBJ2-1; 9 bases are a match to TRBD1. The CDR3 is 16 residues long. V shed 5 bases and J 4 bases; nucleotides not matched to a gene: 9. Germline V gives CDR1 SEHNR, CDR2 FQNEAQ (reference sequence). The CDR3 nucleotides are TGTGCCAGCAGCCCGTCGGACAGGGGCGATTACAATGAGCAGTTCTTC. Translation gives CASSPSDRGDYNEQFF.

The chain uses TRBV5-1 and TRBJ2-7; a possible D gene is TRBD2 (6 bases). This CDR3 is 13 amino acids long. Per the germline V gene, CDR1 is SGHRS and CDR2 is YFSETQ. V was pared by 2 bases and J by 6 bases, with 12 bases between. CDR3 residues: CASSFSAGSEQYF. The CDR3, as DNA: TGCGCCAGCAGCTTCTCGGCGGGATCCGAGCAGTACTTC.

This chain connects TRBV7-2 to TRBJ2-3; possible D gene TRBD2, 6 bases. CDR3 length equals 15 residues. The V end lost 3 bases, the J end lost 0 bases, and 10 bases lay between the germline ends. Germline V CDR1 and CDR2: SGHTA, FQGNSA. CDR3: CASSLEGHSTDTQYF. The CDR3, as DNA: TGTGCCAGCAGCTTGGAGGGGCATAGCACAGATACGCAGTATTTT. The full variable domain, in which reference TRBV7-2 and TRBJ2-3 provide the parts outside the CDR3, is GAGVSQSPSNKVTEKGKDVELRCDPISGHTALYWYRQSLGQGLEFLIYFQGNSAPDKSGLPSDRFSAERTGGSVSTLTIQRTQQEDSAVYLCASSLEGHSTDTQYFGPGTRLTVL.

The chain is built from TRBV19 and TRBJ1-2, with a weak D call TRBD1 (5 bases). The V and J ends lost 0 bases and 1 base respectively, with 12 bases between them. The length of the CDR3 is 16 residues. Germline V gives CDR1 LNHDA, CDR2 SQIVND (reference sequence). The CDR3 sequence is CASSIDAGGFNYGYTF. The CDR3 DNA reads as TGTGCCAGTAGTATAGACGCGGGGGGATTTAACTATGGCTACACCTTC.

This chain links TRBV5-1 with TRBJ2-2; 10 positions agree with TRBD2. The germline gives CDR1 SGHRS, CDR2 YFSETQ. The CDR3 is made up of 17 amino acids. The ends lost 0 bases at V and 5 bases at J; junction bases unmatched: 7. As DNA, the CDR3 is TGCGCCAGCAGCTTGGTAGCTAGCGGGAGTGCTACCGGGGAGCTGTTTTTT. Amino acid sequence: CASSLVASGSATGELFF.

The J gene is TRBJ2-1, the V gene TRBV13, with TRBD2 matching over 11 bases. Germline V CDR1 and CDR2: PRHDT, FYEKMQ (reference sequence). This CDR3 has 18 residues. The J segment lost 8 bases and the V segment lost 0 bases, leaving 12 bases of the junction unmatched. The CDR3 sequence: CASSLGLSSGGPVDEQFF. CDR3 nucleotide sequence: TGTGCCAGCAGCTTAGGCCTGTCTAGCGGGGGGCCGGTCGATGAGCAGTTCTTC.

The chain links TRBV5-6 to TRBJ2-7, with 7 bases aligning to TRBD2. Germline values: CDR1 SGHDT, CDR2 YYEEEE. The CDR3 covers 15 residues. With 3 bases clipped from V and 1 base from J, the junction kept 7 bases outside the gene matches. The DNA for the CDR3 is TGTGCCAGCAGCTGGGAGGGCCCCCTTTCCTACGAGCAGTACTTC. Protein product: CASSWEGPLSYEQYF. The full variable domain, in which reference TRBV5-6 and TRBJ2-7 provide the parts outside the CDR3, is DAGVTQSPTHLIKTRGQQVTLRCSPKSGHDTVSWYQQALGQGPQFIFQYYEEEERQRGNFPDRFSGHQFPNYSSELNVNALLLGDSALYLCASSWEGPLSYEQYFGPGTRLTVT.

The chain couples TRBV5-3 to TRBJ2-7; 12 nucleotides agree with TRBD1. TRBV5-3 is filed as an ORF, its function uncertain. V trimming: 2 bases; J trimming: 6 bases; junction bases outside the gene matches: 3. This CDR3 spans 14 amino acids. CDR3 in amino acids: CARSFRDRGREQYF. CDR3 in DNA: TGTGCCAGAAGCTTCCGGGACAGGGGGCGCGAGCAGTACTTC.

The rearrangement links TRBV19 to TRBJ2-7; a possible D gene is TRBD1 (6 bases). From germline, CDR1 is LNHDA and CDR2 SQIVND (reference sequence). This CDR3 spans 14 amino acids. Deletions cut 4 bases from V and 2 bases from J, with 12 bases between. The chain's CDR3 is CASSRDQGTYEQYF. In DNA, the CDR3 is TGTGCCAGTAGTAGAGATCAGGGGACCTACGAGCAGTACTTC. The whole variable domain, filled in from reference TRBV19 and TRBJ2-7, reads DGGITQSPKYLFRKEGQNVTLSCEQNLNHDAMYWYRQDPGQGLRLIYYSQIVNDFQKGDIAEGYSVSREKKESFPLTVTSAQKNPTAFYLCASSRDQGTYEQYFGPGTRLTVT.